This is a list of T cell receptor beta chains from one sample in a study of blood T cells in healthy people across ages. TCRdb fed the 5' RACE reads into MiXCR, producing one record per CDR3 protein. The table includes hundreds of thousands of distinct CDR3 sequences, more than 55% detected once. The material sequenced was blood. These receptors all stem from a man aged 35 to 55 in good health. Both conserved end residues are part of each CDR3. Each record gives: J gene, D gene, clone size, V gene, CDR3 protein, CDR3 DNA. A D gene is named only where the DNA matches it firmly. The listing skips clone size in some rows; elsewhere it reads once, few, many or a size class.

>TRBJ1-2|-|-|TRBV4-3
CASSQERLDDPNYGYTF
TGCGCCAGCAGCCAAGAGCGGCTCGACGACCCTAACTATGGCTACACCTTC
>TRBJ2-3|TRBD2|few|TRBV12-3/TRBV12-4
CASSSRLAVSTDTQYF
TGTGCCAGCAGTTCTAGACTAGCGGTTAGCACAGATACGCAGTATTTT
>TRBJ2-3|-|-|TRBV6-2/TRBV6-3
CASSSSAGAIDTQYF
TGTGCCAGCAGTTCAAGTGCAGGGGCAATCGATACGCAGTATTTT
>TRBJ2-1|-|few|TRBV6-5
CASSYSSGATYNEQFF
TGTGCCAGCAGTTACTCAAGTGGGGCTACCTACAATGAGCAGTTCTTC
>TRBJ2-1|TRBD2|-|TRBV11-2
CASSPDTGTSGILSSYNEQFF
TGTGCCAGCAGCCCCGATACGGGGACTAGCGGGATCCTCAGCTCCTACAATGAGCAGTTCTTC
>TRBJ1-6|-|few|TRBV7-9
CASSLEGAGPPLHF
TGTGCCAGCAGCTTGGAAGGGGCTGGTCCACCCCTCCACTTT
>TRBJ2-4|-|-|TRBV4-1
CASSAEGRNIQYF
TGCGCCAGCAGCGCCGAGGGTAGGAACATTCAGTACTTC
>TRBJ1-4|-|-|TRBV2
CASSESGDEKLFF
TGTGCCAGCAGTGAAAGTGGGGATGAAAAACTGTTTTTT
>TRBJ1-6|-|-|TRBV12-3/TRBV12-4
CASSLPLHF
TGTGCCAGCAGTTTACCCCTCCACTTT
>TRBJ2-3|TRBD2|-|TRBV5-4
CASSTGGSTSGSTDTQYF
TGTGCCAGCAGCACAGGAGGTTCGACTAGCGGAAGCACAGATACGCAGTATTTT
>TRBJ2-6|TRBD1|-|TRBV3-1
CASSQTGTTPGASVLTF
TGTGCCAGCAGCCAGACAGGGACCACGCCTGGGGCCAGCGTCCTGACTTTC
>TRBJ2-6|-|-|TRBV6-1
CASSESGARNVLTF
TGTGCCAGCAGTGAAAGTGGGGCCCGAAACGTCCTGACTTTC
>TRBJ1-1|-|few|TRBV5-1
CASSLLSGDTEAFF
TGCGCCAGCAGCTTGCTATCAGGGGACACTGAAGCTTTCTTT
>TRBJ2-7|-|-|TRBV7-6
CASSPGQRSEQYF
TGTGCCAGCAGCCCCGGGCAGAGGAGCGAGCAGTACTTC
>TRBJ2-5|-|once|TRBV6-5
CASSYPGVHEQYF
TGTGCCAGCAGTTACCCAGGGGTCCATGAGCAGTACTTC
>TRBJ2-1|TRBD2|-|TRBV9
CASSVVVSGGHNEQFF
TGTGCCAGCAGCGTAGTAGTGTCGGGGGGGCACAATGAGCAGTTCTTC
>TRBJ1-1|-|-|TRBV29-1
CSVAWGKGEAFF
TGCAGCGTTGCGTGGGGAAAGGGTGAAGCTTTCTTT
>TRBJ1-1|-|many|TRBV7-6
CASSLDGRNTNTEAFF
TGTGCCAGCAGCTTAGACGGCAGAAACACGAACACTGAAGCTTTCTTT
>TRBJ2-4|TRBD1|-|TRBV5-1
CASRPGGGSDKNIQYF
TGCGCCAGCAGGCCAGGGGGCGGGTCCGACAAAAACATTCAGTACTTC
>TRBJ1-2|TRBD1|few|TRBV4-1
CASSQDPGGYYGYTF
TGCGCCAGCAGCCAAGATCCAGGGGGCTATTATGGCTACACCTTC
>TRBJ2-3|-|-|TRBV20-1
CTALGSDTDTQYF
TGCACTGCACTGGGGTCGGACACAGATACGCAGTATTTT
>TRBJ2-6|TRBD1|-|TRBV29-1
CSVVGQASTVSGANVLTF
TGCAGCGTTGTGGGACAGGCGTCTACGGTCTCTGGGGCCAACGTCCTGACTTTC
>TRBJ2-7|TRBD1|-|TRBV29-1
CSVQQTGVDEQYF
TGCAGCGTCCAACAGACAGGGGTGGACGAGCAGTACTTC
>TRBJ2-1|TRBD1|-|TRBV29-1
CSVGTAKSSSYNEQFF
TGCAGCGTAGGGACAGCAAAATCCAGCTCCTACAATGAGCAGTTCTTC
>TRBJ2-7|-|-|TRBV14
CASSQGTGSFYEQYF
TGTGCCAGCAGCCAAGGGACGGGATCGTTCTACGAGCAGTACTTC
>TRBJ1-2|-|few|TRBV29-1
CSVGVTQADSYGYTF
TGCAGCGTGGGGGTGACGCAGGCCGACTCCTATGGCTACACCTTC
>TRBJ2-7|-|-|TRBV6-6
CASSYSATGTYEQYF
TGTGCCAGCAGTTACTCAGCGACAGGAACCTACGAGCAGTACTTC
>TRBJ2-7|-|few|TRBV5-1
CASSTQTGAYEQYF
TGCGCCAGCAGCACTCAGACAGGAGCCTACGAGCAGTACTTC
>TRBJ2-5|-|-|TRBV3-1
CASSQVGGIQETQYF
TGTGCCAGCAGCCAAGTTGGGGGAATACAAGAGACCCAGTACTTC
>TRBJ2-7|-|-|TRBV2
CASVGVEQYF
TGTGCCAGCGTCGGGGTCGAGCAGTACTTC
>TRBJ2-7|-|-|TRBV3-1
CASSQENRAAYEQYF
TGTGCCAGCAGCCAAGAGAACAGGGCAGCCTACGAGCAGTACTTC
>TRBJ1-5|-|-|TRBV6-4
CASGETDRGPQHF
TGTGCCAGCGGTGAAACTGACCGGGGGCCCCAGCATTTT
>TRBJ2-6|-|once|TRBV5-6
CASSLEQVRSLSGANVLTF
TGTGCCAGCAGCTTGGAACAGGTGAGGTCCCTCTCTGGGGCCAACGTCCTGACTTTC
>TRBJ2-1|-|-|TRBV12-3/TRBV12-4
CASSFGVGTQFF
TGTGCCAGCAGTTTTGGGGTGGGGACCCAGTTCTTC
>TRBJ2-7|TRBD1|-|TRBV6-5
CASSYTDRGYEQYF
TGTGCCAGCAGTTACACTGACAGGGGATACGAGCAGTACTTC
>TRBJ2-7|-|-|TRBV6-5
CASSYRGHQKYEQYF
TGTGCCAGCAGTTACAGGGGACACCAAAAATACGAGCAGTACTTC
>TRBJ2-1|-|-|TRBV4-2
CASSQGGRNNEQFF
TGTGCCAGCAGCCAAGGCGGACGGAACAATGAGCAGTTCTTC
>TRBJ2-3|TRBD2|-|TRBV24-1
CATSGSGGRTDTQYF
TGTGCCACCAGTGGTTCGGGGGGGCGGACAGATACGCAGTATTTT
>TRBJ2-7|-|once|TRBV20-1
CSAEIRTAPISEQYF
TGCAGTGCTGAAATTCGAACGGCACCCATCTCCGAGCAGTACTTC
>TRBJ2-5|TRBD2|-|TRBV20-1
CSARVPSGISETQYF
TGCAGTGCTAGAGTACCTAGCGGGATCAGTGAGACCCAGTACTTC
>TRBJ2-5|TRBD2|-|TRBV9
CASSVGASGSQETQYF
TGTGCCAGCAGCGTAGGGGCTAGCGGGTCGCAAGAGACCCAGTACTTC
>TRBJ2-7|-|few|TRBV20-1
CSAREYSTLPYEQYF
TGCAGTGCTAGAGAATACAGCACTCTACCCTACGAGCAGTACTTC
>TRBJ1-2|-|-|TRBV9
CASSVASTGTYGYTF
TGTGCCAGCAGCGTAGCTAGCACAGGCACCTATGGCTACACCTTC
>TRBJ1-1|-|-|TRBV2
CASRRAGGNTEAFF
TGTGCCAGCAGAAGGGCTGGGGGGAACACTGAAGCTTTCTTT
>TRBJ2-5|-|-|TRBV6-1
CASSVYGETQYF
TGTGCCAGCAGTGTTTACGGGGAGACCCAGTACTTC
>TRBJ2-7|TRBD1|few|TRBV3-1
CASSRQGALRRYEQYF
TGTGCCAGCAGCCGACAGGGGGCCCTCAGAAGATACGAGCAGTACTTC
>TRBJ1-4|TRBD1|few|TRBV13
CASSPYGTGDEKLFF
TGTGCCAGCAGCCCGTACGGGACAGGGGATGAAAAACTGTTTTTT
>TRBJ2-5|TRBD1|many|TRBV29-1
CSVGQRETQYF
TGCAGCGTGGGACAGAGAGAGACCCAGTACTTC
>TRBJ1-5|TRBD1|-|TRBV27
CASSLVGGTGINQPQHF
TGTGCCAGCAGCCTCGTCGGAGGGACAGGGATTAATCAGCCCCAGCATTTT
>TRBJ2-5|TRBD1|few|TRBV3-1
CASSQDRGRTQYF
TGTGCCAGCAGCCAGGACAGGGGGAGGACCCAGTACTTC
>TRBJ2-1|-|-|TRBV7-2
CASSLVVGADEQFF
TGTGCCAGCAGCTTAGTCGTTGGGGCGGATGAGCAGTTCTTC
>TRBJ1-4|-|-|TRBV27
CASSPLLATNEKLFF
TGTGCCAGCAGTCCCCTTCTCGCAACTAATGAAAAACTGTTTTTT
>TRBJ1-5|-|-|TRBV12-3/TRBV12-4
CASSLRGTSQPQHF
TGTGCCAGCAGTTTACGGGGAACAAGTCAGCCCCAGCATTTT
>TRBJ2-3|TRBD2|-|TRBV12-3/TRBV12-4
CASSSIRLAGGGVTDTQYF
TGTGCCAGCAGTTCAATCCGACTAGCGGGAGGGGGAGTGACAGATACGCAGTATTTT
>TRBJ2-3|-|many|TRBV27
CASSWQGYTDTQYF
TGTGCCAGCAGTTGGCAGGGGTACACAGATACGCAGTATTTT